This T cell receptor (beta chain) was identified during a study of T cells in localized non-small cell lung cancer. Study conclusions and caveats: Appearances in adjacent lung were noted for a median 57 of the top 100 tumor clones.

TCRdb keeps only in-frame clones here, not all; method: immunoSEQ multiplex PCR. The repertoire has 45,000 or so clones, around 90% of them found once; the top ten carry roughly a tenth. CDR1 and CDR2 from the germline V gene are SQVTM and ANQGSEA. Trimming removed 3 bases from V and 5 bases from J; junction bases left unmatched: 5. This CDR3 is 13 amino acids long. Concerning this clone itself: Its target is unknown.

The source was PBMCs, collected before any cancer treatment. This TCR derives from a woman aged 40 to 75 with stage II lung adenocarcinoma. The genes are TRBV29-1 and TRBJ2-5; 8 nucleotides line up with TRBD2. CDR3 loop: CSVDSGGVETQYF. In DNA form, the CDR3 reads TGCAGCGTTGATTCGGGAGGGGTGGAGACCCAGTACTTC. The full variable domain, completed using reference TRBV29-1 and TRBJ2-5, is SAVISQKPSRDICQRGTSLTIQCQVDSQVTMMFWYRQQPGQSLTLIATANQGSEATYESGFVIDKFPISRPNLTFSTLTVSNMSPEDSSIYLCSVDSGGVETQYFGPGTRLLVL.